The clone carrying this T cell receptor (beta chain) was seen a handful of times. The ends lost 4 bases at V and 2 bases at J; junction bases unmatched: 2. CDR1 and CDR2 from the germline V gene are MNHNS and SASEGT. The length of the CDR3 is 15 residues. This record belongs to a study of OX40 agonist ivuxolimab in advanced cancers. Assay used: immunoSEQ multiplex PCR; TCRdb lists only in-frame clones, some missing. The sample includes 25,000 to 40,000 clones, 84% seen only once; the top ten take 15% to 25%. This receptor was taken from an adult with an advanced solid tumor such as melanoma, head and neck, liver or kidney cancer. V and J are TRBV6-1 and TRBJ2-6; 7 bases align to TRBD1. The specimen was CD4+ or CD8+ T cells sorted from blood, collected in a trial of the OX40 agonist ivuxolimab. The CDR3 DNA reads TGTGCCAGCAGTGCAACAGGGGCTGGGGCCAACGTCCTGACTTTC. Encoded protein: CASSATGAGANVLTF.